This T cell receptor beta chain was sequenced during a study of identifying expanded T cells in peripheral blood. The table came from immunoSEQ multiplex PCR; TCRdb's copy has only in-frame clones and leaves some out. The sample lists under 100,000 clones; roughly 81% were seen once. No infections or other immune events were documented during collection. The CDR3 covers 13 residues. Germline V lookup: CDR1 SGHAT, CDR2 FQNNGV. Trimming left V 1 base short and J 4 bases short, with 8 bases between. This chain uses TRBV11-2 with TRBJ2-7; D is possibly TRBD1 (6 bases). Input material: blood. This TCR was recovered from a person between 18 and 75 years old in good health. In DNA, the CDR3 is TGTGCCAGCAGCTTAGCCAGGGGATACGAGCAGTACTTC. It translates to CASSLARGYEQYF.